This T cell receptor (beta chain) is drawn from a study of T-cell reconstitution after alpha-beta-depleted transplantation in children. V dropped 8 bases and J dropped 3 bases, with 11 bases sitting between them. The CDR3 has 13 residues. This clonotype was seen a handful of times. Unique molecular identifiers were incorporated into the prepared TCRbeta library. TCRdb reanalysed the PCR reads using MiXCR and keeps one entry per CDR3 protein. The sample records around 380,000 distinct CDR3 sequences, approximately 10% being singletons. The source is a human donor who donated a stem cell graft to a child with acute myeloid leukemia. The rearrangement joins TRBV12-3 or TRBV12-4 to TRBJ2-1; no reliable D call. The source material was PBMCs from the stem cell graft donor, sampled from the stem cell graft. The CDR3 loop is CASWHTSYNEQFF. DNA for the CDR3: TGTGCCAGCTGGCACACAAGCTACAATGAGCAGTTCTTC.